The T cell receptor (beta chain) described here comes from a study of Ad26.COV2.S vaccination and SARS-CoV-2 variants. In the study overall: Ad26.COV2.S shots went into the muscle once or twice, 56 days apart. General study points: It is possible that the TCR breadth and depth analyses underestimated the total T cell responses. Similar non-spike TCR breadth was seen in vaccine and placebo recipients. Compared with placebo recipients, vaccine recipients had higher spike-specific TCR breadth.

TCRdb keeps only in-frame clones here, not all; method: immunoSEQ multiplex PCR. The sample contains about 280,000 clones, 87% of which appear only once. Treatment noted: roughly 18 received Ad26.COV2.S at low or high dose, single or two shots; roughly five received placebo; per-sample allocation not given. Sampling was performed 63 days after the first vaccine or placebo injection. V lost 6 bases to trimming and J lost 1 base, with 14 bases between them. Germline V gene data show CDR1 as MNHNY and CDR2 as SVGAGI (reference sequence). This CDR3 contains 15 residues. This clone turned up a few times. Its antigen is as yet unknown.

This receptor was identified in a person aged 18-65 years who received the Ad26.COV2.S COVID-19 vaccine or a placebo. The V call is TRBV6-6, the J call TRBJ2-3; TRBD1 might be the D (6 bases). The sample here was peripheral blood, taken in a trial of Ad26.COV2.S vaccine versus placebo. This CDR3 is CASSRGTFRTDTQYF. The CDR3 nucleotides are TGTGCCAGCAGCAGAGGGACATTCCGCACAGATACGCAGTATTTT.